This T cell receptor (beta chain) was observed in a study of blood T cell repertoires in COVID-19. V lost 1 base to trimming and J lost 4 bases, with 10 bases between them. This CDR3 region has 15 residues. Germline CDR1 ENHRY, CDR2 SYGVKD. Sequenced by immunoSEQ multiplex PCR; TCRdb stores in-frame clones only, minus some. The repertoire holds some 150,000 clones, with about nine tenths as singletons. The sequenced sample consisted of peripheral blood. The origin of this receptor is a woman aged 45-60 years with acute or convalescent COVID-19. V usage is TRBV10-3 and J usage is TRBJ1-4; D perhaps matches TRBD1 (5 bases). The CDR3 is CAISELGPGNEKLFF. The DNA of the CDR3 is TGTGCCATCAGTGAGTTGGGGCCGGGTAATGAAAAACTGTTTTTT.